This note documents a single TCR beta chain sequence. Its antigen is unidentified. Preparation of the TCRbeta library used unique molecular identifiers. TCRdb re-analysed the PCR reads in MiXCR, keeping a single row per CDR3 protein. The data show 97,000 or so distinct CDR3 sequences, around 7% seen once. These data belong to a study of T-cell reconstitution after alpha-beta-depleted transplantation in children. Study outcomes and limitations: Newly produced T cells mostly accounted for T-cell counts and diversity one year post-transplant.

CDR3 size: 14 residues. In germline, CDR1 is SNHLY, CDR2 FYNNEI. V dropped 1 base and J dropped 4 bases, with 5 bases sitting between them. The specimen was PBMCs, collected before TCRalphabeta/CD19-depleted stem cell transplant. This chain joins TRBV2 and TRBJ1-6; D is possibly TRBD1 (5 bases). This receptor was taken from a boy younger than 10 with acute lymphoblastic leukemia, due to receive a stem cell transplant. The chain's CDR3 is CASSEGQYNSPLHF. CDR3 DNA sequence: TGTGCCAGCAGTGAAGGACAGTATAATTCACCCCTCCACTTT.